The present T cell receptor (beta chain) was sequenced within a study of Ad26.COV2.S vaccination and SARS-CoV-2 variants. On this clone: Its antigen is not known.

The length of the CDR3 is 14 residues. Germline CDR1 LNHDA, CDR2 SQIVND (reference sequence). V was pared by 3 bases and J by 3 bases, with 9 bases between. Sequencing used immunoSEQ multiplex PCR; TCRdb keeps in-frame clones, though not all of them. The sample shows around 370,000 clones, about 90% of them seen only once. Findings and limits, study-wide: Placebo recipients showed lower spike-specific TCR breadth than vaccinees.

This chain connects TRBV19 to TRBJ2-4, with D perhaps matching TRBD1 (6 bases). The starting material was peripheral blood, obtained after recovery from COVID-19. This TCR came from a human donor who had recovered from COVID-19. The CDR3 bases are TGTGCCAGTAGTATTTCAGGGGTCAAAAACATTCAGTACTTC. Its translation: CASSISGVKNIQYF.